Reported below is one TCR beta chain. CDR1 is MDHEN and CDR2 is SYDVKM in the germline V gene. Trimming removed 6 bases from V and 5 bases from J, with 11 bases in between. The CDR3 consists of 14 residues. The repertoire was sequenced with immunoSEQ multiplex PCR; TCRdb's copy has only in-frame clones and lacks some. The data hold over 2 million clones, with roughly 95% observed a single time. This record belongs to a study of shared clonotypes between healthy human individuals. The rearrangement links TRBV28 to TRBJ1-6; possibly TRBD1 for D (5 bases). The sample comprised naive CD4+ T cells sorted from blood. As to subset: CD45RA+ positively selected. This receptor was taken from a young man in good health. The CDR3 nucleotides read TGTGCCAGCAGAAAGGGACCAAATAATTCACCCCTCCACTTT. Protein: CASRKGPNNSPLHF. Using reference TRBV28 and TRBJ1-6 for the parts outside the CDR3, the full variable domain is DVKVTQSSRYLVKRTGEKVFLECVQDMDHENMFWYRQDPGLGLRLIYFSYDVKMKEKGDIPEGYSVSREKKERFSLILESASTNQTSMYLCASRKGPNNSPLHFGNGTRLTVT.